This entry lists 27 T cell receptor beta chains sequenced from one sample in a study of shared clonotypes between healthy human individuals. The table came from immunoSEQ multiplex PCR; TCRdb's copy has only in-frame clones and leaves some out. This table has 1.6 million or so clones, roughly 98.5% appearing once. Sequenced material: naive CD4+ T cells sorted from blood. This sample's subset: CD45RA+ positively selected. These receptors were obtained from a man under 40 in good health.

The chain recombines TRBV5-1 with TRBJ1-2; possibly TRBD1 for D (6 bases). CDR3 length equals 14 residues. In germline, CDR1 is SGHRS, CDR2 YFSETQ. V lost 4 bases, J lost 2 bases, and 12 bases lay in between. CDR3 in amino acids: CASSTGGTNYGYTF. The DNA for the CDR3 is TGCGCCAGCAGCACGGGCGGGACAAACTATGGCTACACCTTC.

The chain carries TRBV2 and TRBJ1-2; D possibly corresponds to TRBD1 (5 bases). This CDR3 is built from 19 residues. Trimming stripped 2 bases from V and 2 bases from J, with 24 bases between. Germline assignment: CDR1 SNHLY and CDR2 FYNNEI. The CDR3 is CASSEFLFQGRKWNYGYTF. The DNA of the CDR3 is TGTGCCAGCAGTGAATTCCTGTTTCAGGGAAGGAAATGGAACTATGGCTACACCTTC.

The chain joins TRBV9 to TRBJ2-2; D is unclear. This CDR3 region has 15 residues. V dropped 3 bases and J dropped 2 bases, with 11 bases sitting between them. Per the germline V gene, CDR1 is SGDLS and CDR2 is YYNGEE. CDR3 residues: CASSAHSHNTGELFF. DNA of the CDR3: TGTGCCAGCAGCGCACATTCCCACAACACCGGGGAGCTGTTTTTT.

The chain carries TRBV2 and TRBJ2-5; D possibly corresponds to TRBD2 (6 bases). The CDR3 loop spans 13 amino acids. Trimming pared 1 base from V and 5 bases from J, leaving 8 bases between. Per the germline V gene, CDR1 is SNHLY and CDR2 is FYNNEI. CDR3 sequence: CASSEVEGETQYF. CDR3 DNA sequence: TGTGCCAGCAGTGAAGTGGAGGGGGAGACCCAGTACTTC.

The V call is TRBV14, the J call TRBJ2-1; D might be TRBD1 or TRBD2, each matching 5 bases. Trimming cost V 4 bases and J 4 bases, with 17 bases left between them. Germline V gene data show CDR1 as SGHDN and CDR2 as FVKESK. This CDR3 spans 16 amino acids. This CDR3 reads CASSLPGRAQYNEQFF. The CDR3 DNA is TGTGCCAGCAGCCTTCCGGGACGTGCACAATACAATGAGCAGTTCTTC.

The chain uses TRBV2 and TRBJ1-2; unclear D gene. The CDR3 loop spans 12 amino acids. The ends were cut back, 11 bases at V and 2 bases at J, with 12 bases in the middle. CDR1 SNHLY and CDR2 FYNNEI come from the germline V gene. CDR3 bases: TGTGCCGGGGATAGTATAAACTATGGCTACACCTTC. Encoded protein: CAGDSINYGYTF.

The DNA of the CDR3 is TGTGCCAGCAGAGGGATCAGGGGTCCGGGTAATGAGCAGTTCTTC. Amino acid sequence: CASRGIRGPGNEQFF. The chain combines TRBV11-2 with TRBJ2-1; TRBD1 might be the D (6 bases). V lost 6 bases to trimming and J lost 7 bases, with 19 bases between them. In germline, CDR1 is SGHAT, CDR2 FQNNGV. The CDR3 has 15 amino acids.

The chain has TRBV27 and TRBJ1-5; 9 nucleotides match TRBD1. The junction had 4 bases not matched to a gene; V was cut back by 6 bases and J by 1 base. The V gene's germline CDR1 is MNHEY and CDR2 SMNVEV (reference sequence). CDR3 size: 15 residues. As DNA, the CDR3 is TGTGCCAGCAGCAAACAGGGGGCGAGCAATCAGCCCCAGCATTTT. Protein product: CASSKQGASNQPQHF.

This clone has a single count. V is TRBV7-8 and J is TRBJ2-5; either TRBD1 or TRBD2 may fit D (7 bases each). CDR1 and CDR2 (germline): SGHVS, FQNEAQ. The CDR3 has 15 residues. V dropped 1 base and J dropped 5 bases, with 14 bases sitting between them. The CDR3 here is CASSLVFQGGETQYF. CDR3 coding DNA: TGTGCCAGCAGCTTAGTTTTCCAGGGGGGGGAGACCCAGTACTTC.

CDR3 DNA: TGTGCCAGCTCACCGGGACTAGCATTAGTGAACGAGCAGTACTTC. Translating gives CASSPGLALVNEQYF. The chain carries TRBV18 and TRBJ2-7; 9 bases are shared with TRBD2. V shed 3 bases and J 5 bases; nucleotides not matched to a gene: 8. Germline V gene lookup returns CDR1 KGHSH and CDR2 LQKENI. The CDR3 covers 15 residues.

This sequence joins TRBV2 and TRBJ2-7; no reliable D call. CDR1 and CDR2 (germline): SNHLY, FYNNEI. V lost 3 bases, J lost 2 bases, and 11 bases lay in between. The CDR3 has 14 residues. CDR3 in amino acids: CASSDSTVPYEQYF. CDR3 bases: TGTGCCAGCAGTGATTCGACGGTTCCCTACGAGCAGTACTTC. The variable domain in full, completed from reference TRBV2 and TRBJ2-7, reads EPEVTQTPSHQVTQMGQEVILRCVPISNHLYFYWYRQILGQKVEFLVSFYNNEISEKSEIFDDQFSVERPDGSNFTLKIRSTKLEDSAMYFCASSDSTVPYEQYFGPGTRLTVT.

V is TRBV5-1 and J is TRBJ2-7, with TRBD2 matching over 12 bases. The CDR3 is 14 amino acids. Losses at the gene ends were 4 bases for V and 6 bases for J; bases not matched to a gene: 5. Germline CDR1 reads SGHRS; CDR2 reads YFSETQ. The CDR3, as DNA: TGCGCCAGCAGCGCCAGGACTAGCGGGACCGAGCAGTACTTC. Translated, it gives CASSARTSGTEQYF.

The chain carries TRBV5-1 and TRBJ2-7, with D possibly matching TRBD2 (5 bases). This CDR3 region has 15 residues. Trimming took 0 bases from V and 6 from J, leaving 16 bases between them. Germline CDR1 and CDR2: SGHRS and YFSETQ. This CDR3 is CASSLALVSEGEQYF. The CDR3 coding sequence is TGCGCCAGCAGCTTGGCCCTGGTGAGTGAGGGCGAGCAGTACTTC.

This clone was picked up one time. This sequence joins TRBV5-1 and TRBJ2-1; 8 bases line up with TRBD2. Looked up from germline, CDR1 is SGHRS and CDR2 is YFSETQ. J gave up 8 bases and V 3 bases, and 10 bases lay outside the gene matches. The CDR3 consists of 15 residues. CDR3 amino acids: CASSSRAGAADEQFF. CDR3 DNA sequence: TGCGCCAGCAGCTCTCGAGCGGGAGCGGCGGATGAGCAGTTCTTC.

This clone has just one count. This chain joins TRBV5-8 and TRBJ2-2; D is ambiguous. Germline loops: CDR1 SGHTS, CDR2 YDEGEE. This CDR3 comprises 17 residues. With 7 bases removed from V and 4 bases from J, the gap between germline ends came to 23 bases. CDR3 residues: CASEQLGLSTLTGELFF. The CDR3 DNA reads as TGTGCCAGCGAGCAGCTTGGTTTGTCCACACTCACCGGGGAGCTGTTTTTT. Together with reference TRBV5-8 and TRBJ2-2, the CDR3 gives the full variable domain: EAGVTQSPTHLIKTRGQQATLRCSPISGHTSVYWYQQALGLGLQFLLWYDEGEERNRGNFPPRFSGRQFPNYSSELNVNALELEDSALYLCASEQLGLSTLTGELFFGEGSRLTVL.

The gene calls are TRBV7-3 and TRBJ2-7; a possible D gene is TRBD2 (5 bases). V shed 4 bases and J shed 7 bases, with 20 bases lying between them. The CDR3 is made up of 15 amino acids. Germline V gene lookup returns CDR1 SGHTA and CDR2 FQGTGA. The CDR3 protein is CASSSNPDTGSEQYF. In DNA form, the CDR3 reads TGTGCCAGCAGCTCCAATCCGGATACGGGATCGGAGCAGTACTTC.

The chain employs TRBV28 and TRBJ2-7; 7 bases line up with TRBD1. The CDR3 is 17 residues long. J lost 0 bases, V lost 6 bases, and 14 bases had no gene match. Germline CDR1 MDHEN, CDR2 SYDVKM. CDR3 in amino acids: CASRKLGQVLNSYEQYF. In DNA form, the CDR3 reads TGTGCCAGCAGAAAACTAGGACAGGTCCTTAACTCCTACGAGCAGTACTTC. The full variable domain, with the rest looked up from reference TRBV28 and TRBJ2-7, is DVKVTQSSRYLVKRTGEKVFLECVQDMDHENMFWYRQDPGLGLRLIYFSYDVKMKEKGDIPEGYSVSREKKERFSLILESASTNQTSMYLCASRKLGQVLNSYEQYFGPGTRLTVT.

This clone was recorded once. The CDR3, as DNA: TGTGCCAGCAGCTTAGGTAGCGGGAGCTACGAGCAGTACTTC. Translated: CASSLGSGSYEQYF. V is TRBV11-3 and J is TRBJ2-7, with 9 bases identical to TRBD2. CDR1 is SGHNT, CDR2 YENEEA, per germline. The CDR3 is made up of 14 amino acids. Trimming cost V 1 base and J 3 bases; bases outside gene matches: 1.

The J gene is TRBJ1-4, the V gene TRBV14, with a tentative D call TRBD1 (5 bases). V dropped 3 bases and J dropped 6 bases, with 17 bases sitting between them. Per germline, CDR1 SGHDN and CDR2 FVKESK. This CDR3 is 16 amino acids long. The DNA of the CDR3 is TGTGCCAGCAGCCATCCCCGGGCAGGGCTCGATGAAAAACTGTTTTTT. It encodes CASSHPRAGLDEKLFF.

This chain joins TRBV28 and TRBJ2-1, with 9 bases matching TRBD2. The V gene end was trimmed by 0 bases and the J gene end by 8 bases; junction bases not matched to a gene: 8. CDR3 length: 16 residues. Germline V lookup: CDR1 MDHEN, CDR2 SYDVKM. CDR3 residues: CASSLWVSGSLDEQFF. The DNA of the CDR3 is TGTGCCAGCAGTTTATGGGTTAGCGGGAGTCTGGATGAGCAGTTCTTC.

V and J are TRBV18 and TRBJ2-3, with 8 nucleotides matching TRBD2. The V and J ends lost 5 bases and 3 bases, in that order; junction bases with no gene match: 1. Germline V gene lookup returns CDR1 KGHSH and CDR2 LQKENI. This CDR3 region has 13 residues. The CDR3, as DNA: TGTGCCAGCTCAACTAGCGGAACAGATACGCAGTATTTT. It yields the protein CASSTSGTDTQYF.

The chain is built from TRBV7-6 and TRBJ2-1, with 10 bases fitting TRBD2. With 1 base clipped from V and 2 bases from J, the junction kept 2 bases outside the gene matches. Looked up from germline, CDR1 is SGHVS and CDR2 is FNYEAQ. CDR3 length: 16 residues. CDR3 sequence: CASSLVSGRAYNEQFF. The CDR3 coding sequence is TGTGCCAGCAGCTTAGTGAGCGGGAGGGCCTACAATGAGCAGTTCTTC.

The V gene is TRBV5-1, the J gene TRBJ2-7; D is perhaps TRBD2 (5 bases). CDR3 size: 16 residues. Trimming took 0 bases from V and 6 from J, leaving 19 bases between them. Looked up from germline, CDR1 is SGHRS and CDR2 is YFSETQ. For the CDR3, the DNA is TGCGCCAGCAGCTTGGTTGTCGGGGTAGGCCGTTTCGAGCAGTACTTC. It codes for CASSLVVGVGRFEQYF. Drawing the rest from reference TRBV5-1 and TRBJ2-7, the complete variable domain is KAGVTQTPRYLIKTRGQQVTLSCSPISGHRSVSWYQQTPGQGLQFLFEYFSETQRNKGNFPGRFSGRQFSNSRSEMNVSTLELGDSALYLCASSLVVGVGRFEQYFGPGTRLTVT.

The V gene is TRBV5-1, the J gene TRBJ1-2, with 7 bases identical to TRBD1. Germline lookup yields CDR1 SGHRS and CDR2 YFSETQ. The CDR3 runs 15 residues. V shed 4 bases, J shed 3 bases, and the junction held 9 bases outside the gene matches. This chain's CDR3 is CASSPKAGTDYGYTF. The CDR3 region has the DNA TGCGCCAGCAGCCCTAAGGCCGGGACAGACTATGGCTACACCTTC.

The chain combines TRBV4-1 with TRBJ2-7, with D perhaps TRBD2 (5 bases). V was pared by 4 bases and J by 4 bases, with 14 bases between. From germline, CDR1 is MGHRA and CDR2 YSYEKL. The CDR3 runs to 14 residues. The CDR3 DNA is TGCGCCAGCAGCCCCCTTATACTAGAATACGAGCAGTACTTC. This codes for CASSPLILEYEQYF.

CDR3 DNA sequence: TGTGCCAGCAGTTACACGATAGGTAGGCCCCAGCATTTT. Protein sequence: CASSYTIGRPQHF. The genes are TRBV6-5 and TRBJ1-5; D gene unclear. The CDR3 loop spans 13 amino acids. V lost 2 bases, J lost 9 bases, and 11 bases lay in between. CDR1 MNHEY and CDR2 SVGAGI come from the germline V gene.

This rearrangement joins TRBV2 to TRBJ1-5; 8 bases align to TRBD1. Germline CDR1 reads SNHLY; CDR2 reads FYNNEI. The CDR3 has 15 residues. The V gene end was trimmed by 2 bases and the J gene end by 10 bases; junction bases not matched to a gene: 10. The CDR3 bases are TGTGCCAGCAGTGAAAGGGGACAGGCTCACGGACCCCAGCATTTT. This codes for CASSERGQAHGPQHF.